The next 24 T cell receptor beta chains were all read from a single sample in a study of blood T cell repertoires in COVID-19. Profiled with immunoSEQ multiplex PCR; TCRdb holds only in-frame clones, not every one. Of around 160,000 clones in the sample, approximately 85% were seen once. Sequenced sample: peripheral blood. All receptors derive from a man in his sixties with active or convalescent COVID-19.

The genes are TRBV4-1 and TRBJ1-2; possibly TRBD1 for D (5 bases). Trimming took off 4 bases at V and 0 bases at J, with 15 bases between the two ends. This CDR3 region has 16 residues. Germline-derived CDR1 and CDR2 are MGHRA and YSYEKL. Here the CDR3 DNA reads TGCGCCAGCAGCCCTACAGACAGTGCACCTAACTATGGCTACACCTTC. Residues: CASSPTDSAPNYGYTF.

This chain uses TRBV14 with TRBJ2-1, with D possibly TRBD1 on 5 matching bases. CDR3 length: 16 amino acids. The V end lost 1 base, the J end lost 3 bases, and 13 bases lay between the germline ends. Germline values: CDR1 SGHDN, CDR2 FVKESK. The DNA of the CDR3 is TGTGCCAGCAGCCAAGGGGGCTTGGGCCGCTACAATGAGCAGTTCTTC. The encoded protein is CASSQGGLGRYNEQFF.

As for this clone: An end of the junction differs from the germline gene, which may be a read error. The CDR3 sequence: CASSLSKPSHEQYF. CDR3 nucleotide sequence: TGTGCCAGCAGCCTCTCAAAGCCCTCCCACGAGCAGTACTTC. The chain employs TRBV28 and TRBJ2-7; no definite D call. The length of the CDR3 is 14 residues. The germline V gene has CDR1 MDHEN and CDR2 SYDVKM.

This clone was counted once. The CDR3 region has the DNA TGTGCCAGCAGCGTAGGGGCTAGCGGGAGCCCCGGGGAGCTGTTTTTT. This translates into CASSVGASGSPGELFF. The rearrangement links TRBV9 to TRBJ2-2, with TRBD2 matching 10 bases. With 0 bases clipped from V and 6 bases from J, the junction kept 5 bases outside the gene matches. Per the germline V gene, CDR1 is SGDLS and CDR2 is YYNGEE. This CDR3 contains 16 residues. Full variable domain (outside the CDR3, taken from reference TRBV9 and TRBJ2-2): DSGVTQTPKHLITATGQRVTLRCSPRSGDLSVYWYQQSLDQGLQFLIQYYNGEERAKGNILERFSAQQFPDLHSELNLSSLELGDSALYFCASSVGASGSPGELFFGEGSRLTVL.

This chain joins TRBV12-3 or TRBV12-4 and TRBJ2-7, with D unresolved. The CDR3 is made up of 12 amino acids. Trimming took off 6 bases at V and 7 bases at J, with 13 bases between the two ends. The CDR3 DNA follows: TGTGCCAGCAGCCAATCCGCTCGGGAGCAGTACTTC. Residues: CASSQSAREQYF.

The J gene is TRBJ1-2, the V gene TRBV27, with TRBD1 identical over 7 bases. V lost 6 bases, J lost 0 bases, and 10 bases stayed unmatched. This CDR3 has 16 residues. Germline CDR1 is MNHEY and CDR2 is SMNVEV (reference sequence). The CDR3 loop reads CASSQGTAYSNYGYTF. In DNA form, the CDR3 reads TGTGCCAGCAGCCAAGGGACAGCCTATTCTAACTATGGCTACACCTTC.

A few counts support this clone. The chain has TRBV20-1 and TRBJ1-5, with D perhaps TRBD1 (5 bases). Trimming shortened V by 3 bases and J by 4 bases, and 19 bases separated the two germline ends. The V gene's germline CDR1 is DFQATT and CDR2 SNEGSKA (reference sequence). The CDR3 has 16 residues. The CDR3 is CSASRGGGGGNQPQHF. The CDR3 DNA sequence: TGCAGTGCTAGTAGGGGAGGCGGAGGCGGGAATCAGCCCCAGCATTTT.

This clone was detected once. The J gene is TRBJ1-2, the V gene TRBV25-1; TRBD1 is a possible D gene (6 bases). The CDR3 contains 13 residues. Trimming left V 2 bases short and J 6 bases short, with 10 bases between. The germline CDR1 and CDR2 sequences are MGHDK and SYGVNS. This chain's CDR3 is CASSEGAGDGYTF. The CDR3 DNA sequence: TGTGCCAGCAGTGAAGGGGCAGGGGATGGCTACACCTTC.

This clone has just a few counts. The chain recombines TRBV5-4 with TRBJ1-4, with D tentatively TRBD1 (6 bases). Germline CDR1 reads SGHNT; CDR2 reads YYREEE (reference sequence). V was trimmed by 3 bases and J by 8 bases, leaving 17 bases between them. The CDR3 sequence is 15 residues long. Written as DNA, the CDR3 is TGTGCCAGCAGCTCGCAGAGGGGGGGCCGCGAAAAACTGTTTTTT. Translated: CASSSQRGGREKLFF.

This chain uses TRBV2 with TRBJ1-5, with D uncertain. Germline loops: CDR1 SNHLY, CDR2 FYNNEI. Trimming pared 2 bases from V and 7 bases from J, leaving 18 bases between. This CDR3 region has 16 residues. The DNA of the CDR3 is TGTGCCAGCAGTGAATTGCGGGCAGGAGGAGGGCAGCCCCAGCATTTT. Residues: CASSELRAGGGQPQHF.

CDR3 coding DNA: TGCGCCAGCAGCCGCGGACAGCAAGAGACCCAGTACTTC. Protein product: CASSRGQQETQYF. The rearrangement links TRBV5-1 to TRBJ2-5; maybe TRBD1 (6 bases). With 4 bases removed from V and 2 bases from J, the gap between germline ends came to 9 bases. Germline CDR1 and CDR2: SGHRS and YFSETQ. CDR3 length: 13 amino acids.

Only a few counts were recorded for this clone. V usage is TRBV29-1 and J usage is TRBJ2-5; D uncertain. The length of the CDR3 is 13 residues. The germline V gene encodes CDR1 SQVTM and CDR2 ANQGSEA. Deletions cut 5 bases from V and 4 bases from J, with 14 bases between. This CDR3 is CSVSGPAGETQYF. The CDR3 region has the DNA TGCAGCGTTAGTGGTCCTGCCGGAGAGACCCAGTACTTC.

The gene calls are TRBV10-3 and TRBJ2-1, with TRBD1 as a possible D gene (6 bases). There are 17 residues in the CDR3. CDR1 and CDR2 from the germline V gene are ENHRY and SYGVKD. With 2 bases removed from V and 1 base from J, the gap between germline ends came to 15 bases. Here the CDR3 reads CAISEGQSTRSYNEQFF. The CDR3 nucleotides are TGTGCCATCAGTGAGGGACAGTCGACGAGATCCTACAATGAGCAGTTCTTC.

This clone was counted only a few times. The gene calls are TRBV6-5 and TRBJ2-6, with D maybe TRBD1 (5 bases). The V end was cut by 8 bases, the J end by 1 base, with 12 bases between. CDR3 length equals 15 residues. CDR1 is MNHEY, CDR2 SVGAGI, per germline. CDR3 DNA sequence: TGTGCCAGCGTTGCCAGGGTTTCTGGGGCCAACGTCCTGACTTTC. Translated, it gives CASVARVSGANVLTF.

The rearrangement uses TRBV5-1 and TRBJ1-2, with 10 bases identical to TRBD1. The CDR3 contains 15 residues. V was pared by 4 bases and J by 4 bases, with 7 bases of the junction left unmatched. Germline CDR1 is SGHRS and CDR2 is YFSETQ. This CDR3 is CASSGSTGGFYGYTF. The DNA of the CDR3 is TGCGCCAGCAGCGGGTCGACAGGGGGCTTCTATGGCTACACCTTC.

The chain carries TRBV6-5 and TRBJ1-3; no reliable D call. Germline V gives CDR1 MNHEY, CDR2 SVGAGI. V lost 5 bases and J lost 0, with 5 bases in between. There are 13 residues in the CDR3. The CDR3 reads CASSTSSGNTIYF. The CDR3 region has the DNA TGTGCCAGCAGTACAAGCTCTGGAAACACCATATATTTT.

J is TRBJ2-3 and V is TRBV2; maybe TRBD1 (6 bases). The germline V gene has CDR1 SNHLY and CDR2 FYNNEI. The CDR3 is 11 amino acids. V lost 7 bases and J 6 bases, leaving 8 bases between the germline ends. CDR3 coding DNA: TGTGCCAGCAACAGGGTTGATACGCAGTATTTT. Translating gives CASNRVDTQYF.

V is TRBV9 and J is TRBJ2-7; 8 bases are a match to TRBD1. The germline V gene encodes CDR1 SGDLS and CDR2 YYNGEE. The CDR3 length is 14 residues. After removal of 2 bases from V and 5 bases from J, the junction contained 6 bases not matched to a gene. The CDR3 loop reads CASSVGTGINEQYF. CDR3 coding DNA: TGTGCCAGCAGCGTGGGGACAGGTATCAACGAGCAGTACTTC.

The chain carries TRBV5-1 and TRBJ2-7; 8 bases are shared with TRBD2. Losses at the gene ends were 0 bases for V and 3 bases for J; bases not matched to a gene: 8. Germline V lookup: CDR1 SGHRS, CDR2 YFSETQ. CDR3 length equals 16 residues. The CDR3 reads CASSLAGGQGLYEQYF. The CDR3 nucleotides are TGCGCCAGCAGCTTGGCGGGGGGGCAGGGCCTCTACGAGCAGTACTTC.

This clone was picked up a small number of times. The chain is built from TRBV19 and TRBJ2-2; TRBD1 matches 8 bases. The CDR3 consists of 16 residues. Germline lookup yields CDR1 LNHDA and CDR2 SQIVND (reference sequence). With 4 bases clipped from V and 0 bases from J, the junction kept 4 bases outside the gene matches. Here the CDR3 DNA reads TGTGCCAGTAGTAGAGCGGACAGGGCGAACACCGGGGAGCTGTTTTTT. Encoded protein: CASSRADRANTGELFF.

This clone was observed a few times. This rearrangement joins TRBV29-1 to TRBJ1-2; 8 positions agree with TRBD1. CDR1 and CDR2 (germline): SQVTM, ANQGSEA. The CDR3 totals 15 residues. The ends lost 1 base at V and 1 base at J; junction bases unmatched: 5. In nucleotides, the CDR3 is TGCAGCGTTGAAGCCGGACAGGGCCTTAACTATGGCTACACCTTC. Protein: CSVEAGQGLNYGYTF.

V is TRBV6-4 and J is TRBJ1-1; TRBD1 aligns across 7 bases. J was trimmed by 4 bases and V by 6 bases; bases with no gene match: 8. The CDR3 is 14 residues long. Germline V gene data show CDR1 as MRHNA and CDR2 as SNTAGT. CDR3 region: CASSLYRGGTEAFF. In nucleotides, the CDR3 is TGTGCCAGCAGCTTATACAGGGGTGGCACTGAAGCTTTCTTT.

This clone was picked up a small number of times. This chain joins TRBV28 and TRBJ2-2, with D tentatively TRBD2 (6 bases). Trimming shortened V by 3 bases and J by 1 base, and 6 bases separated the two germline ends. Germline values: CDR1 MDHEN, CDR2 SYDVKM. This CDR3 region has 14 residues. CDR3: CASSLGGNTGELFF. CDR3 nucleotide sequence: TGTGCCAGCAGTTTGGGAGGGAACACCGGGGAGCTGTTTTTT.

The CDR3 sequence: CASSPGQVLTGANVLTF. The DNA of the CDR3 is TGTGCCAGCAGCCCTGGACAGGTATTGACTGGGGCCAACGTCCTGACTTTC. V is TRBV5-6 and J is TRBJ2-6; 7 nucleotides match TRBD1. From germline, CDR1 is SGHDT and CDR2 YYEEEE. J lost 2 bases, V lost 4 bases, and 9 bases had no gene match. CDR3 length: 17 amino acids.